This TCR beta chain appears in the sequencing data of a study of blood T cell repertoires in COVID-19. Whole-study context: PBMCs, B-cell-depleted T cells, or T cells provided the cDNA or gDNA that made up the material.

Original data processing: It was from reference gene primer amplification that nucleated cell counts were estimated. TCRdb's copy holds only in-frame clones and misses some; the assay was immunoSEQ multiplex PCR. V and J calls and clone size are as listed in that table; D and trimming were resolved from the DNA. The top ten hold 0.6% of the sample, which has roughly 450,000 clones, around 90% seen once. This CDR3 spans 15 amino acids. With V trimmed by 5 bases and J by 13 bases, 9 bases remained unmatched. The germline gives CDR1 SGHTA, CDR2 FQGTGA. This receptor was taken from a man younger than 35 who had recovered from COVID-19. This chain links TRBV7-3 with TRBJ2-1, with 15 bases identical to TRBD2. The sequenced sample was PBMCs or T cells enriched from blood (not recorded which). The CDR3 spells CASSQGLAGGPKQFF. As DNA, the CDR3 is TGTGCCAGCAGCCAAGGACTAGCGGGAGGGCCTAAACAGTTCTTC.